The 18 T cell receptor beta chains below were found in one sample sequenced in a study of T cells in Graves' hyperthyroidism and ophthalmopathy. TCR beta CDR3 region amplification was performed from RNA transcripts. During a first-round RT-PCR of the TCR CDR3, the HTBI primer set was used. TCRdb processed the multiplex PCR reads anew with MiXCR; each CDR3 protein has one entry. The sample has 530,000 or so distinct CDR3 sequences, roughly a quarter seen once. Sequences were obtained from blood. The receptors come from a woman between 25 and 40 years old with Graves' ophthalmopathy.

This clonotype appeared many times. This chain uses TRBV7-9 with TRBJ1-6; D not resolved. Trimming stripped 5 bases from V and 8 bases from J, with 10 bases between. Germline V gives CDR1 SEHNR, CDR2 FQNEAQ (reference sequence). The CDR3 sequence is 13 residues long. The CDR3, as DNA: TGTGCCAGCAGCCCGGGGTATGATTCACCCCTCCACTTT. Encoded protein: CASSPGYDSPLHF.

The chain has TRBV25-1 and TRBJ2-7; D possibly uses TRBD1 or TRBD2 (5 bases each). This CDR3 comprises 15 residues. CDR1 is MGHDK and CDR2 is SYGVNS in the germline V gene. V lost 3 bases to trimming and J lost 0 bases, with 12 bases between them. CDR3 nucleotides: TGTGCCAGCAGTGACGAGGGACCCTACTCCTACGAGCAGTACTTC. Residues: CASSDEGPYSYEQYF.

This clonotype was seen at least ten times. J is TRBJ1-5 and V is TRBV6-4; 8 nucleotides agree with TRBD1. Germline values: CDR1 MRHNA, CDR2 SNTAGT. The CDR3 is 18 residues long. V gave up 6 bases and J gave up 2 bases; unmatched junction bases: 15. CDR3: CASRVSQGAGFGNQPQHF. For the CDR3, the DNA is TGTGCCAGCAGGGTTAGCCAGGGGGCTGGATTTGGCAATCAGCCCCAGCATTTT.

The table lists this clonotype with a count of one. The rearrangement links TRBV7-3 to TRBJ2-2; 9 bases align to TRBD1. Looked up from germline, CDR1 is SGHTA and CDR2 is FQGTGA. The V segment lost 2 bases and the J segment 3 bases; nucleotides outside the gene matches: 7. This CDR3 has 17 amino acids. The CDR3 DNA sequence: TGTGCCAGCAGCTTAGAACAGGGGGCTGTAGACACCGGGGAGCTGTTTTTT. Amino acid sequence: CASSLEQGAVDTGELFF. Looking up the rest from reference TRBV7-3 and TRBJ2-2 gives the full variable domain: GAGVSQTPSNKVTEKGKYVELRCDPISGHTALYWYRQSLGQGPEFLIYFQGTGAADDSGLPNDRFFAVRPEGSVSTLKIQRTERGDSAVYLCASSLEQGAVDTGELFFGEGSRLTVL.

This clonotype was picked up many times. V gene TRBV29-1 combines with J gene TRBJ2-5, with 7 bases fitting TRBD1. The CDR3 consists of 12 residues. Trimming removed 6 bases from V and 2 bases from J; junction bases left unmatched: 3. From germline, CDR1 is SQVTM and CDR2 ANQGSEA. The CDR3 loop is CSVGTEQETQYF. DNA of the CDR3: TGCAGCGTCGGGACAGAGCAAGAGACCCAGTACTTC. The whole variable domain, remainder taken from reference TRBV29-1 and TRBJ2-5, is SAVISQKPSRDICQRGTSLTIQCQVDSQVTMMFWYRQQPGQSLTLIATANQGSEATYESGFVIDKFPISRPNLTFSTLTVSNMSPEDSSIYLCSVGTEQETQYFGPGTRLLVL.

This chain joins TRBV11-2 and TRBJ2-4; D unresolved. There are 15 residues in the CDR3. From germline, CDR1 is SGHAT and CDR2 FQNNGV. Trimming removed 2 bases from V and 0 bases from J, with 8 bases in between. For the CDR3, the DNA is TGTGCCAGCAGCTTAACACATTTAGCCAAAAACATTCAGTACTTC. Residues: CASSLTHLAKNIQYF. Variable domain in full (rest from reference TRBV11-2 and TRBJ2-4): EAGVAQSPRYKIIEKRQSVAFWCNPISGHATLYWYQQILGQGPKLLIQFQNNGVVDDSQLPKDRFSAERLKGVDSTLKIQPAKLEDSAVYLCASSLTHLAKNIQYFGAGTRLSVL.

The rearrangement uses TRBV19 and TRBJ1-1, with unresolved D. The germline V gene encodes CDR1 LNHDA and CDR2 SQIVND (reference sequence). The CDR3 totals 15 residues. Deletions cut 9 bases from V and 0 bases from J, with 17 bases between. Written as DNA, the CDR3 is TGTGCCAGCGCTGACATTACGTCGTTGAACACTGAAGCTTTCTTT. Protein sequence: CASADITSLNTEAFF.

Many counts were recorded for this clonotype. This chain links TRBV28 with TRBJ2-7; D might be TRBD2 (6 bases). V shed 3 bases and J shed 0 bases, with 12 bases lying between them. CDR1 is MDHEN, CDR2 SYDVKM, per germline. This CDR3 is built from 15 residues. CDR3 nucleotides: TGTGCCAGCAGTTTTGGAGGGCAAGACTCCTACGAGCAGTACTTC. Translating gives CASSFGGQDSYEQYF.

In its sample, this clonotype was seen once. The rearrangement uses TRBV6-1 and TRBJ2-7, with D possibly being TRBD1 (5 bases). CDR1 and CDR2 from the germline V gene are MNHNS and SASEGT. Deletions cut 3 bases from V and 6 bases from J, with 12 bases between. CDR3 length equals 13 residues. DNA for the CDR3: TGTGCCAGCAGTGATGGTCAGGGCATCGAGCAGTACTTC. Translation: CASSDGQGIEQYF.

This clonotype was observed a few times. The chain is built from TRBV11-2 and TRBJ2-7; D tentatively reads TRBD1 or TRBD2 (6 bases each). This CDR3 contains 16 residues. V lost 1 base and J 0 bases, leaving 13 bases between the germline ends. The germline V gene has CDR1 SGHAT and CDR2 FQNNGV. CDR3 amino acids: CASSLVGGLSSYEQYF. The CDR3 DNA reads as TGTGCCAGCAGCTTAGTGGGGGGCCTTAGCTCCTACGAGCAGTACTTC.

The table lists this clonotype with a few counts. The chain carries TRBV2 and TRBJ2-2; unclear D gene. This CDR3 region has 15 residues. CDR1 and CDR2 from the germline V gene are SNHLY and FYNNEI. V lost 8 bases and J 4 bases, leaving 17 bases between the germline ends. The CDR3 DNA follows: TGTGCCAGCCGGAGTGAGGCTATGGGCACCGGGGAGCTGTTTTTT. The encoded protein is CASRSEAMGTGELFF.

This clonotype was recorded many times. The chain recombines TRBV7-2 with TRBJ2-7; D gene unclear. CDR1 and CDR2 from the germline V gene are SGHTA and FQGNSA. The V end lost 5 bases, the J end lost 4 bases, and 9 bases lay between the germline ends. CDR3 length: 12 residues. CDR3 in DNA: TGTGCCAGCAGCAGGGATCCGTACGAGCAGTACTTC. This codes for CASSRDPYEQYF.

This clonotype was observed many times. The chain employs TRBV20-1 and TRBJ1-5; D is unresolved. CDR3 length: 14 amino acids. Between the trimmed V and J ends, which lost 0 bases and 0 bases, there was a span of 6 bases. The germline V gene encodes CDR1 DFQATT and CDR2 SNEGSKA (reference sequence). The CDR3 region is CSAREPVSNQPQHF. CDR3 nucleotide sequence: TGCAGTGCTAGAGAACCCGTTAGCAATCAGCCCCAGCATTTT.

Many counts were recorded for this clonotype. The genes are TRBV6-1 and TRBJ2-7; D possibly matches TRBD1 or TRBD2 (5 bases each). V was pared by 5 bases and J by 1 base, with 15 bases between. This CDR3 region has 15 residues. Germline-derived CDR1 and CDR2 are MNHNS and SASEGT. The CDR3 nucleotides read TGTGCCAGCAGTAAGGGACCTGGTCCTTCCTACGAGCAGTACTTC. Protein product: CASSKGPGPSYEQYF.

The chain couples TRBV29-1 to TRBJ2-7, with D hard to call. Germline V gives CDR1 SQVTM, CDR2 ANQGSEA. Trimming pared 0 bases from V and 6 bases from J, leaving 12 bases between. The CDR3 covers 13 residues. The CDR3 sequence is CSVEEGFFSEQYF. CDR3 bases: TGCAGCGTTGAAGAGGGGTTTTTCAGCGAGCAGTACTTC.

The rearrangement joins TRBV11-2 to TRBJ2-7; 7 nucleotides match TRBD1. The CDR3 is made up of 15 amino acids. The V segment lost 5 bases and the J segment 2 bases; nucleotides outside the gene matches: 9. Germline CDR1 SGHAT, CDR2 FQNNGV. The CDR3 bases are TGTGCCAGCAGCCCCACCCGGGACAGAGCCTACGAGCAGTACTTC. Encoded protein: CASSPTRDRAYEQYF.

This clonotype came up a few times. The chain uses TRBV4-1 and TRBJ1-1; unclear D gene. V gave up 4 bases and J gave up 7 bases, with 10 bases separating them. There are 12 residues in the CDR3. The V gene's germline CDR1 is MGHRA and CDR2 YSYEKL. The CDR3 coding sequence is TGCGCCAGCAGCCCCCGTAGGGATGAAGCTTTCTTT. Translating it yields CASSPRRDEAFF.

The rearrangement links TRBV27 to TRBJ1-1; the D is unclear. The CDR3 consists of 14 residues. V lost 4 bases to trimming and J lost 3 bases, with 12 bases between them. From germline, CDR1 is MNHEY and CDR2 SMNVEV (reference sequence). Here the CDR3 DNA reads TGTGCCAGCAGTTCCCGGCGTGGGTACACTGAAGCTTTCTTT. Translation gives CASSSRRGYTEAFF.